One and the same sample provided the 20 T cell receptor beta chains below, sequenced in a study of blood T cell repertoires in COVID-19. Profiled with immunoSEQ multiplex PCR; TCRdb holds only in-frame clones, not every one. The data contain 100,000 or so clones, 82% of them singletons. The material sequenced was peripheral blood. The receptors were gathered from a man aged 65 to 85 with active or convalescent COVID-19.

The genes are TRBV3-1 (or the pseudogene TRBV3-2) and TRBJ2-3, with D possibly TRBD2 on 6 matching bases. The CDR3 sequence is 12 residues long. Germline lookup yields CDR1 LGHDT and CDR2 YNNKEL (reference sequence). Trimming removed 11 bases from V and 4 bases from J, with 13 bases in between. DNA of the CDR3: TGTGCCTCTCGGGGGACTTCAGATACGCAGTATTTT. Amino acids: CASRGTSDTQYF.

V usage is TRBV6-1 and J usage is TRBJ1-2; tentatively, D is TRBD1 (5 bases). This CDR3 has 13 amino acids. Germline V gene sequence: CDR1 MNHNS, CDR2 SASEGT. V lost 6 bases and J lost 8, with 16 bases in between. The CDR3 region has the DNA TGTGCCAGCAGCCCTAAGCGGGGCTTGGGCTACACCTTC. Translated, it gives CASSPKRGLGYTF.

CDR3 DNA sequence: TGCGCCAGCAGCTTGACGACCCTGACAGGGCACTATGGCTACACCTTC. This translates into CASSLTTLTGHYGYTF. The rearrangement links TRBV5-1 to TRBJ1-2; TRBD1 agrees at 7 bases. The CDR3 totals 16 residues. Germline V lookup: CDR1 SGHRS, CDR2 YFSETQ. Trimming at V came to 1 base and at J to 3 bases, leaving 9 bases not matched to a gene.

V usage is TRBV7-2 and J usage is TRBJ1-5; 7 bases agree with TRBD1. The CDR3 has 14 amino acids. V shed 5 bases and J 2 bases; nucleotides not matched to a gene: 3. Germline V gives CDR1 SGHTA, CDR2 FQGNSA. The CDR3, as DNA: TGTGCCAGCAGCGTCCAGGGGGGCAATCAGCCCCAGCATTTT. Its translation is CASSVQGGNQPQHF. Full variable domain (outside the CDR3, taken from reference TRBV7-2 and TRBJ1-5): GAGVSQSPSNKVTEKGKDVELRCDPISGHTALYWYRQSLGQGLEFLIYFQGNSAPDKSGLPSDRFSAERTGGSVSTLTIQRTQQEDSAVYLCASSVQGGNQPQHFGDGTRLSIL.

The chain has TRBV19 and TRBJ1-2, with D possibly being TRBD1 (5 bases). This CDR3 has 13 residues. V lost 6 bases to trimming and J lost 2 bases, with 10 bases between them. CDR1 is LNHDA and CDR2 is SQIVND in the germline V gene (reference sequence). DNA of the CDR3: TGTGCCAGTAGCAGCCGGGGGAACTATGGCTACACCTTC. The encoded protein is CASSSRGNYGYTF.

This chain links TRBV10-2 with TRBJ2-3; TRBD2 aligns across 13 bases. Germline V gene data show CDR1 as WSHSY and CDR2 as SAAADI. The CDR3 contains 16 residues. The V segment lost 2 bases and the J segment 6 bases; nucleotides outside the gene matches: 5. CDR3 nucleotides: TGCGCCAGCAGTGAGCGGGGGACTAGCGGGACGGATACGCAGTATTTT. It codes for CASSERGTSGTDTQYF.

The chain employs TRBV6-5 and TRBJ1-5; D is possibly TRBD1 (5 bases). CDR1 and CDR2 (germline): MNHEY, SVGAGI. The ends were cut back, 3 bases at V and 4 bases at J, with 7 bases in the middle. The CDR3 is made up of 13 amino acids. The CDR3 DNA reads TGTGCCAGCAGTTATGGGGCTAATCAGCCCCAGCATTTT. This codes for CASSYGANQPQHF.

This sequence joins TRBV5-1 and TRBJ2-1; 11 bases line up with TRBD2. The J segment lost 4 bases and the V segment lost 2 bases, leaving 5 bases of the junction unmatched. The CDR3 sequence is 16 residues long. Germline CDR1 reads SGHRS; CDR2 reads YFSETQ. CDR3: CASSLIAGGYYNEQFF. The CDR3 region has the DNA TGCGCCAGCAGCTTAATAGCGGGAGGGTATTACAATGAGCAGTTCTTC.

CDR3: CASSYGRWRGEQFF. In nucleotides, the CDR3 is TGTGCCAGCAGTTACGGGCGCTGGCGGGGTGAGCAGTTCTTC. This rearrangement joins TRBV6-5 to TRBJ2-1; maybe TRBD2 (6 bases). This CDR3 has 14 amino acids. V lost 2 bases and J lost 9, with 14 bases in between. CDR1 is MNHEY, CDR2 SVGAGI, per germline.

This clone was detected a few times. V gene TRBV15 combines with J gene TRBJ1-5, with a possible D match to TRBD1 (5 bases). The germline gives CDR1 LNHNV, CDR2 YYDKDF (reference sequence). V was clipped by 5 bases and J by 3 bases, with 11 bases between them. This CDR3 comprises 14 residues. In nucleotides, the CDR3 is TGTGCCACCAGCCCAGGGTCCGACAATCAGCCCCAGCATTTT. It specifies CATSPGSDNQPQHF.

This chain joins TRBV3-1 (or the pseudogene TRBV3-2) and TRBJ2-7; unclear D gene. The CDR3 loop spans 13 amino acids. Germline V gene sequence: CDR1 LGHDT, CDR2 YNNKEL (reference sequence). Trimming shortened V by 3 bases and J by 8 bases, and 14 bases separated the two germline ends. The DNA for the CDR3 is TGTGCCAGCAGCCATGGCCGACAAAAAAAGCAGTACTTC. Encoded protein: CASSHGRQKKQYF.

V is TRBV30 and J is TRBJ1-2; TRBD1 matches at 8 bases. V trimming: 0 bases; J trimming: 5 bases; junction bases outside the gene matches: 5. This CDR3 comprises 14 residues. In germline, CDR1 is GTSNPN, CDR2 SVGIG (reference sequence). The CDR3 DNA reads TGTGCCTGGAGTGTTGCCAGGGGGCTTTATGGCTACACCTTC. As protein: CAWSVARGLYGYTF.

This chain uses TRBV3-1 (or the pseudogene TRBV3-2) with TRBJ2-3; D possibly corresponds to TRBD2 (6 bases). The length of the CDR3 is 14 residues. Trimming left V 6 bases short and J 4 bases short, with 14 bases between. Germline V gene data show CDR1 as LGHDT and CDR2 as YNNKEL (reference sequence). The DNA for the CDR3 is TGTGCCAGCAGTCCCCGACTAGGCTCAGATACGCAGTATTTT. Protein: CASSPRLGSDTQYF.

J is TRBJ2-5 and V is TRBV6-6; the D is unclear. The germline V gene has CDR1 MNHNY and CDR2 SVGAGI (reference sequence). This CDR3 spans 14 amino acids. V was clipped by 3 bases and J by 5 bases, with 13 bases between them. The CDR3 DNA is TGTGCCAGCAGTTATTCAGCTAGTGGGGAGACCCAGTACTTC. It specifies CASSYSASGETQYF.

This chain connects TRBV5-1 to TRBJ1-2; 7 bases match TRBD1. Germline loops: CDR1 SGHRS, CDR2 YFSETQ. The junction had 5 bases not matched to a gene; V was cut back by 4 bases and J by 5 bases. This CDR3 comprises 13 residues. The CDR3 bases are TGCGCCAGCAGCCCCGGGACAGCTTATGGCTACACCTTC. This encodes CASSPGTAYGYTF.

This clone is a singleton in its sample. The chain has TRBV6-5 and TRBJ1-2; 7 bases map to TRBD1. The CDR3 runs 14 residues. Germline CDR1 is MNHEY and CDR2 is SVGAGI. The V and J ends lost 6 bases and 5 bases, in that order; junction bases with no gene match: 9. The CDR3 DNA follows: TGTGCCAGCAGCTCACCGGGACAGAATTATGGCTACACCTTC. Protein product: CASSSPGQNYGYTF.

The V gene is TRBV19, the J gene TRBJ2-3; 7 bases map to TRBD1. Germline-derived CDR1 and CDR2 are LNHDA and SQIVND (reference sequence). The CDR3 is made up of 15 amino acids. V was clipped by 3 bases and J by 1 base; unmatched bases: 4. The CDR3 DNA follows: TGTGCCAGTAGTATCTACAGGGGAGGCACAGATACGCAGTATTTT. Its protein is CASSIYRGGTDTQYF.

This rearrangement joins TRBV4-2 to TRBJ2-7; the match to TRBD2 covers 7 bases. This CDR3 is 15 amino acids long. Germline CDR1 is LGHNA and CDR2 is YNFKEQ. V lost 5 bases to trimming and J lost 2 bases; unmatched junction nucleotides: 9. The DNA of the CDR3 is TGTGCCAGCAGCACCTTGGGAGGGAAGGCCTACGAGCAGTACTTC. Its protein is CASSTLGGKAYEQYF.

The V call is TRBV30, the J call TRBJ2-3; perhaps TRBD1 as D (5 bases). CDR3 length equals 10 residues. Germline V gene data show CDR1 as GTSNPN and CDR2 as SVGIG (reference sequence). DNA of the CDR3: TGTGCTTCCCAGGGAGATACGCAGTATTTT. The encoded protein is CASQGDTQYF. Looking up the rest from reference TRBV30 and TRBJ2-3 gives the full variable domain: SQTIHQWPATLVQPVGSPLSLECTVEGTSNPNLYWYRQAAGRGLQLLFYSVGIGQISSEVPQNLSASRPQDRQFILSSKKLLLSDSGFYLCASQGDTQYFGPGTRLTVL.

This clone was recorded only once. The rearrangement links TRBV27 to TRBJ1-4; D gene uncertain. CDR1 and CDR2 from the germline V gene are MNHEY and SMNVEV (reference sequence). The CDR3 has 16 residues. V dropped 5 bases and J dropped 0 bases, with 13 bases sitting between them. The CDR3 region is CASSPRHSATNEKLFF. CDR3 bases: TGTGCCAGCAGTCCGAGACACTCTGCAACTAATGAAAAACTGTTTTTT.